The following is a T cell receptor beta chain sequence with its context. CDR3 size: 13 residues. Trimming removed 5 bases at V and 3 bases at J, with 11 bases between. Germline loops: CDR1 KGHSH, CDR2 LQKENI. This record comes from a study of technical replicates of blood from a handful of donors. Sequencing used immunoSEQ multiplex PCR; TCRdb keeps in-frame clones, though not all of them. The sample lists approximately 49,000 clones; 90% to 95% were seen once. This TCR derives from a human donor in good health. Some clones in this sample may be carry-over from other donors' samples. The J gene is TRBJ2-7, the V gene TRBV18; tentatively, D is TRBD1 (6 bases). The sample consisted of PBMCs. Here the CDR3 reads CASSFGQSYEQYF. For the CDR3, the DNA is TGTGCCAGCTCATTCGGACAGAGCTACGAGCAGTACTTC.